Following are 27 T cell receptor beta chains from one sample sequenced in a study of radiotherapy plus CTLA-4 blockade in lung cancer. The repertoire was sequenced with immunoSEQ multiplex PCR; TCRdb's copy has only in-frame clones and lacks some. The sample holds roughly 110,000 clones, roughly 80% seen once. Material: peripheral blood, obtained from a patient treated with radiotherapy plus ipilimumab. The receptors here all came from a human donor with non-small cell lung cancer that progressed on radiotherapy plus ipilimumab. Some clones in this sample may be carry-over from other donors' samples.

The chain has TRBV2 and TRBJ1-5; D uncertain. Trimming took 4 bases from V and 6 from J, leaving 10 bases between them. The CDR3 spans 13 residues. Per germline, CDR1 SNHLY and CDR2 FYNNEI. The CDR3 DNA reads TGTGCCAGCAGTGGCTGGTCTAGTCAGCCCCAGCATTTT. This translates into CASSGWSSQPQHF.

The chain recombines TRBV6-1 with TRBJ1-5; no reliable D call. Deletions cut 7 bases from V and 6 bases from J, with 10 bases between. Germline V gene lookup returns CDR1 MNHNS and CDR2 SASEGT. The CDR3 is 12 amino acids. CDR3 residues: CASKPPGQPQHF. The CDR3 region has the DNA TGTGCCAGCAAACCCCCGGGTCAGCCCCAGCATTTT.

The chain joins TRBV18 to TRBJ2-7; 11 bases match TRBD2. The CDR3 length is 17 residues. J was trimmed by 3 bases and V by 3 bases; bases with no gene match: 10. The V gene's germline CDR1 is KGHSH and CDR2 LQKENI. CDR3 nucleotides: TGTGCCAGCTCACCGATACTAGCGGGGGAGACCCTCTACGAGCAGTACTTC. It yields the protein CASSPILAGETLYEQYF. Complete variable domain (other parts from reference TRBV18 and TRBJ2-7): NAGVMQNPRHLVRRRGQEARLRCSPMKGHSHVYWYRQLPEEGLKFMVYLQKENIIDESGMPKERFSAEFPKEGPSILRIQQVVRGDSAAYFCASSPILAGETLYEQYFGPGTRLTVT.

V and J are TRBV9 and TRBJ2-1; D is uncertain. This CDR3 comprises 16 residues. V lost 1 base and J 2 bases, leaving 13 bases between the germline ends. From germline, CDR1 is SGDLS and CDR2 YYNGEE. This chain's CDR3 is CASSVITTLTYNEQFF. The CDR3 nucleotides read TGTGCCAGCAGCGTAATAACAACACTTACCTACAATGAGCAGTTCTTC.

CDR3 loop: CSVGFSSGGVGGELFF. In DNA, the CDR3 is TGCAGCGTTGGTTTTTCCAGCGGGGGGGTGGGCGGGGAGCTGTTTTTT. The chain couples TRBV29-1 to TRBJ2-2, with TRBD2 identical over 10 bases. CDR1 is SQVTM, CDR2 ANQGSEA, per germline. V was pared by 4 bases and J by 7 bases, with 12 bases of the junction left unmatched. The CDR3 consists of 16 residues.

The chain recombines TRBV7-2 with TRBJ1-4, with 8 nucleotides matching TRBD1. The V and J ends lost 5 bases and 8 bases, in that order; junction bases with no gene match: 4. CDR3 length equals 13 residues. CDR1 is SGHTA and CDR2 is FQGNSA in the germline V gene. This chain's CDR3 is CASSLRQGEKLFF. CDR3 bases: TGTGCCAGCAGCCTACGACAGGGGGAAAAACTGTTTTTT.

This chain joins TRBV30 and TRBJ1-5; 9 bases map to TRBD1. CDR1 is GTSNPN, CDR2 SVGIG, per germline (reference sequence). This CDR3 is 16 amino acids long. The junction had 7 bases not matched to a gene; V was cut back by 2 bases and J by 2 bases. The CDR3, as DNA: TGTGCCTGGAGTCCCAAGGACAGGGGCGGCAATCAGCCCCAGCATTTT. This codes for CAWSPKDRGGNQPQHF.

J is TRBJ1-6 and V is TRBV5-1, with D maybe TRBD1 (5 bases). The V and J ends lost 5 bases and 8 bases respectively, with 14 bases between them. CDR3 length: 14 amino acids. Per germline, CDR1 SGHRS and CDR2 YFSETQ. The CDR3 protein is CASRGRDLYSPLHF. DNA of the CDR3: TGCGCCAGCAGGGGGAGGGACCTTTATTCACCCCTCCACTTT.

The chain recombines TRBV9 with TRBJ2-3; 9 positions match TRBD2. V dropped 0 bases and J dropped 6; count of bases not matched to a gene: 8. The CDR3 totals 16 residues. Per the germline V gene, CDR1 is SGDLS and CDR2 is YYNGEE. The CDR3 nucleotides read TGTGCCAGCAGCGTAGTCGGCGGGGGGGCTTGGGATACGCAGTATTTT. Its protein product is CASSVVGGGAWDTQYF.

CDR3 in DNA: TGTGCCAGCAGACTCCAATCGAACACTGAAGCTTTCTTT. It yields the protein CASRLQSNTEAFF. The V gene is TRBV2, the J gene TRBJ1-1, with D unresolved. CDR1 is SNHLY, CDR2 FYNNEI, per germline. This CDR3 is 13 amino acids long. Trimming pared 6 bases from V and 1 base from J, leaving 9 bases between.

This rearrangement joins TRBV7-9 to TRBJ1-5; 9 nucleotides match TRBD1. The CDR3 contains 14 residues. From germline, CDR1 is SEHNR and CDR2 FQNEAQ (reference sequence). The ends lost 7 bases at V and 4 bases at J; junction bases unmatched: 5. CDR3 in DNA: TGTGCCAGCAACGCCGGGACAGGGAATCAGCCCCAGCATTTT. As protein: CASNAGTGNQPQHF. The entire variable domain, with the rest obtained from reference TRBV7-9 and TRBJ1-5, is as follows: DTGVSQNPRHKITKRGQNVTFRCDPISEHNRLYWYRQTLGQGPEFLTYFQNEAQLEKSRLLSDRFSAERPKGSFSTLEIQRTEQGDSAMYLCASNAGTGNQPQHFGDGTRLSIL.

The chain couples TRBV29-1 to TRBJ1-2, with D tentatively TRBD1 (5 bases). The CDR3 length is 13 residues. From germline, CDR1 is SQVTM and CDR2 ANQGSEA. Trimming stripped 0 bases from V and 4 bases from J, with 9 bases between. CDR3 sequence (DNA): TGCAGCGTTGAAGATCTGGGGGGCTATGGCTACACCTTC. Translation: CSVEDLGGYGYTF. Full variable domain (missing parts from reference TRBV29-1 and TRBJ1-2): SAVISQKPSRDICQRGTSLTIQCQVDSQVTMMFWYRQQPGQSLTLIATANQGSEATYESGFVIDKFPISRPNLTFSTLTVSNMSPEDSSIYLCSVEDLGGYGYTFGSGTRLTVV.

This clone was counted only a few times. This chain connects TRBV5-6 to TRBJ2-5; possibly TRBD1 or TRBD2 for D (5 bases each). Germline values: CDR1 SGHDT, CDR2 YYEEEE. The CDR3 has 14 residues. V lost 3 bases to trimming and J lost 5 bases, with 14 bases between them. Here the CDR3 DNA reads TGTGCCAGCAGCTGGGTGGGGGTGGAGGAGACCCAGTACTTC. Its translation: CASSWVGVEETQYF.

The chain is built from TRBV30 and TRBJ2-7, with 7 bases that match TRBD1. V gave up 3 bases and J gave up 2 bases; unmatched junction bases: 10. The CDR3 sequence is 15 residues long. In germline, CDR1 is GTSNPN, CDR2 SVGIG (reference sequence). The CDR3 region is CAWSRRFGTAYEQYF. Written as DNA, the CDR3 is TGTGCCTGGAGCCGCCGGTTTGGGACAGCCTACGAGCAGTACTTC.

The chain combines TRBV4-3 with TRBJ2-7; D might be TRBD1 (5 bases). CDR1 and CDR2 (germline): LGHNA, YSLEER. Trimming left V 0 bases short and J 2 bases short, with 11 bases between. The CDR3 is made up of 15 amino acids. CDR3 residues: CASSQDGRAAYEQYF. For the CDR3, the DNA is TGCGCCAGCAGCCAAGACGGCAGGGCGGCCTACGAGCAGTACTTC.

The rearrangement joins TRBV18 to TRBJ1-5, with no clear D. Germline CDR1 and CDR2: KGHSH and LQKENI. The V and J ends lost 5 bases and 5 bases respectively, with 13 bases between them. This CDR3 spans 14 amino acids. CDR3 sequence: CASSSGLRDQPQHF. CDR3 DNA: TGTGCCAGCTCATCCGGTTTGAGGGATCAGCCCCAGCATTTT.

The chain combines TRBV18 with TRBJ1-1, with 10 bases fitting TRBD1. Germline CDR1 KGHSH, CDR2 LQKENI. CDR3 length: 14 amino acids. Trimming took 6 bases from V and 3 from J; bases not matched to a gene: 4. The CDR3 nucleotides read TGTGCCAGCTCCCGAGGGACAGGGGACACTGAAGCTTTCTTT. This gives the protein CASSRGTGDTEAFF. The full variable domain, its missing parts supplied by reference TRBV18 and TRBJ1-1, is NAGVMQNPRHLVRRRGQEARLRCSPMKGHSHVYWYRQLPEEGLKFMVYLQKENIIDESGMPKERFSAEFPKEGPSILRIQQVVRGDSAAYFCASSRGTGDTEAFFGQGTRLTVV.

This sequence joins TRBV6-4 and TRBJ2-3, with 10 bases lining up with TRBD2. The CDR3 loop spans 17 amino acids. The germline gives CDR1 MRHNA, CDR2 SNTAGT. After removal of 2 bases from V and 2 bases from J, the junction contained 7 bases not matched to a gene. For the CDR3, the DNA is TGTGCCAGCAGTGACGCTAGCGGGGGCTCCGACACAGATACGCAGTATTTT. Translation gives CASSDASGGSDTDTQYF.

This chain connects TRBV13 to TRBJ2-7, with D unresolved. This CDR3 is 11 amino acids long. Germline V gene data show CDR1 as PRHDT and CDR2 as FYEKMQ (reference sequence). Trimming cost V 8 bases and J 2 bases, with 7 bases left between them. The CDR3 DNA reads TGTGCCAGCGGCAGCACCTACGAGCAGTACTTC. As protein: CASGSTYEQYF.

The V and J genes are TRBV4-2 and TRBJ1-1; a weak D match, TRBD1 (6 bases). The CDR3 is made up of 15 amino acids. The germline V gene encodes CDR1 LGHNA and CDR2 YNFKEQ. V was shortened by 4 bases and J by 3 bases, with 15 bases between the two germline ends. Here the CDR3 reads CASSPKFQGYTEAFF. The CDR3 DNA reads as TGTGCCAGCAGCCCAAAGTTCCAGGGGTACACTGAAGCTTTCTTT.

CDR3 region: CASSEGNNSPLHF. The CDR3 DNA sequence: TGTGCCAGCTCAGAGGGAAATAATTCACCCCTCCACTTT. This chain joins TRBV18 and TRBJ1-6, with D uncertain. V lost 5 bases and J lost 5, with 7 bases in between. The CDR3 consists of 13 residues. Germline-derived CDR1 and CDR2 are KGHSH and LQKENI.

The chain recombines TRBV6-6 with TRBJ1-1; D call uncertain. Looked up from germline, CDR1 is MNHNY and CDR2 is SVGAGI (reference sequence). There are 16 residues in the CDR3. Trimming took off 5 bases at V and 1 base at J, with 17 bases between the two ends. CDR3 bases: TGTGCCAGCAGTCGCCGGGCGTCGACACAGAACACTGAAGCTTTCTTT. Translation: CASSRRASTQNTEAFF.

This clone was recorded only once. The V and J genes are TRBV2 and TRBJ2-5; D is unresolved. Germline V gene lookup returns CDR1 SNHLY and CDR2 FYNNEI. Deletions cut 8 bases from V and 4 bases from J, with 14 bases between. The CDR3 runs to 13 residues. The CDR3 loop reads CASASPARETQYF. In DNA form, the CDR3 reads TGTGCCAGCGCGAGCCCAGCTCGAGAGACCCAGTACTTC.

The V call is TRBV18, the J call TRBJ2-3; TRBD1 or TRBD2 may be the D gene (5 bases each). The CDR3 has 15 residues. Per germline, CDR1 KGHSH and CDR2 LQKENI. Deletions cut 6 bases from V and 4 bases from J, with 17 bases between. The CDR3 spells CASSPGTVNADTQYF. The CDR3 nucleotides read TGTGCCAGCTCCCCCGGGACGGTGAACGCAGATACGCAGTATTTT.

In DNA form, the CDR3 reads TGTGCCAGCAGTTACGCCGGGGACAGGGGGAACGAGCAGTACTTC. It codes for CASSYAGDRGNEQYF. The rearrangement links TRBV6-5 to TRBJ2-7; 11 nucleotides match TRBD1. The CDR3 contains 15 residues. Trimming at V came to 2 bases and at J to 5 bases, leaving 5 bases not matched to a gene. Germline V gene sequence: CDR1 MNHEY, CDR2 SVGAGI.

CDR3 sequence (DNA): TGTGCCAGTAGGAGCGGGGGGAGCTCCTACAATGAGCAGTTCTTC. Translating gives CASRSGGSSYNEQFF. The V call is TRBV2, the J call TRBJ2-1; TRBD2 agrees at 9 bases. Trimming took 9 bases from V and 0 from J; bases not matched to a gene: 6. The germline CDR1 and CDR2 sequences are SNHLY and FYNNEI. CDR3 length equals 15 residues.

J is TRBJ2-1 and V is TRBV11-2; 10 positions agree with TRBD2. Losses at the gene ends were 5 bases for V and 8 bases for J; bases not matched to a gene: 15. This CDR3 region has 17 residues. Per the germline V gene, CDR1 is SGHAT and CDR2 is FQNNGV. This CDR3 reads CASSPRGLAGGRDEQFF. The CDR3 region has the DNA TGTGCCAGCAGCCCAAGAGGATTAGCGGGGGGCAGGGATGAGCAGTTCTTC.